This T cell receptor beta chain comes out of a study of blood T cell repertoires in COVID-19. Study as a whole: The analysed material was cDNA or gDNA that came from T cells, B-cell-depleted T cells, or PBMCs.

Method: immunoSEQ multiplex PCR; TCRdb's copy keeps in-frame clones and lacks some. This table has about 52,000 clones, less than 90% appearing once. This clone was seen more than once but under ten times. The CDR3 consists of 14 residues. CDR1 and CDR2 from the germline V gene are SGDLS and YYNGEE. V lost 3 bases and J 5 bases, leaving 13 bases between the germline ends. J is TRBJ2-3 and V is TRBV9; D is unclear. The clonotype originates from a human donor with active COVID-19. The donor label of this sample is uncertain. Material: peripheral blood. The CDR3 DNA reads as TGTGCCAGCAGCGCTCCGGTTGCGGAAGATACGCAGTATTTT. Protein sequence: CASSAPVAEDTQYF.